Sequencing of this TCR beta chain was carried out in a study of technical replicates of blood from a handful of donors. Clones were sequenced by immunoSEQ multiplex PCR, and TCRdb holds only the in-frame ones, with some missing. The sample shows over 90,000 clones, 95% to 96% of them seen only once. Germline V gene sequence: CDR1 MGHRA, CDR2 YSYEKL. The CDR3 runs to 17 residues. V shed 4 bases, J shed 1 base, and the junction held 12 bases outside the gene matches. Sequencing input: T cells isolated from PBMCs. The chain employs TRBV4-1 and TRBJ2-7; TRBD2 agrees at 8 bases. The source is a human donor in good health. CDR3: CASSRTGTRIISYEQYF. In DNA, the CDR3 is TGCGCCAGCAGCCGCACCGGGACTAGAATAATTTCCTACGAGCAGTACTTC.